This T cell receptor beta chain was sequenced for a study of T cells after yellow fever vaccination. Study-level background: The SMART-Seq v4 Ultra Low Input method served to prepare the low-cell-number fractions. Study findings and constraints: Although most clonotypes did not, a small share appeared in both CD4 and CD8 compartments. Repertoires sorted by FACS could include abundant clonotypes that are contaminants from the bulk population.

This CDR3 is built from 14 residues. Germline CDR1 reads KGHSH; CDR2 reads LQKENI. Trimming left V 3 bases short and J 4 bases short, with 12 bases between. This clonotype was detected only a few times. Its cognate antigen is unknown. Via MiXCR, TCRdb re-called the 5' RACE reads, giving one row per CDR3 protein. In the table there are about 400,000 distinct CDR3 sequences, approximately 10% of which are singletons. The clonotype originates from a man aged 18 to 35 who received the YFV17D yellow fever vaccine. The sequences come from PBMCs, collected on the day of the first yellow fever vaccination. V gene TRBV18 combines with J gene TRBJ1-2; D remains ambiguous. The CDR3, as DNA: TGTGCCAGCTCACCTAGCAGCAACCTCTATGGCTACACCTTC. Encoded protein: CASSPSSNLYGYTF.